The 10 T cell receptor beta chains listed next were all sequenced from one sample in a study of HIV-infected patients and healthy controls. MiXCR, applied by TCRdb to the 5' RACE reads, yields one record per CDR3 protein. The table records about 70,000 distinct CDR3 sequences, less than 20% of them present only once. Sequencing input: CD4+ T cells from blood. Every receptor here comes from a human donor in good health.

V and J are TRBV6-1 and TRBJ2-6; 11 bases map to TRBD1. Per the germline V gene, CDR1 is MNHNS and CDR2 is SASEGT. The CDR3 runs 17 residues. V trimming: 6 bases; J trimming: 4 bases; junction bases outside the gene matches: 8. The CDR3 region is CASRNGQGARGANVLTF. The CDR3 DNA is TGTGCCAGCAGAAATGGACAGGGGGCGCGAGGGGCCAACGTCCTGACTTTC.

This clonotype was seen repeatedly, ten times or more. The chain recombines TRBV18 with TRBJ1-1; possibly TRBD1 for D (5 bases). Germline CDR1 KGHSH, CDR2 LQKENI. This CDR3 spans 13 amino acids. The V gene lost 6 bases and the J gene lost 4 bases, with 12 bases spanning the gap. The CDR3 nucleotides are TGTGCCAGCTCGGAGGGCGGGGGCACTGAAGCTTTCTTT. Protein sequence: CASSEGGGTEAFF.

J is TRBJ2-1 and V is TRBV24-1, with D perhaps TRBD1 (5 bases). The ends were cut back, 5 bases at V and 3 bases at J, with 10 bases in the middle. The CDR3 has 14 amino acids. CDR1 and CDR2 (germline): KGHDR, SFDVKD. The CDR3 bases are TGTGCCACCAGTGTAGGGGTCGGCTACAATGAGCAGTTCTTC. The encoded protein is CATSVGVGYNEQFF.

This clonotype has ten or more counts. The chain employs TRBV20-1 and TRBJ2-5; D unresolved. The length of the CDR3 is 16 residues. The germline gives CDR1 DFQATT, CDR2 SNEGSKA (reference sequence). The germline V and J ends were trimmed by 6 bases and 3 bases, with 23 bases remaining between them. CDR3 DNA: TGCAGTGCCCTATCCCACCAAGGAGAAGCGAAAGAGACCCAGTACTTC. It specifies CSALSHQGEAKETQYF.

This clonotype was observed a handful of times. The chain uses TRBV6-6 and TRBJ1-2; possible D gene TRBD1, 5 bases. Germline lookup yields CDR1 MNHNY and CDR2 SVGAGI (reference sequence). V was pared by 7 bases and J by 8 bases, with 20 bases between. The CDR3 consists of 14 residues. The CDR3 coding sequence is TGTGCCAGCAATCGGAATGGGCAGGGTATCGGCTACACCTTC. Protein sequence: CASNRNGQGIGYTF.

The J gene is TRBJ2-3, the V gene TRBV10-3, with unresolved D. The germline V gene encodes CDR1 ENHRY and CDR2 SYGVKD. V lost 3 bases to trimming and J lost 0 bases, with 7 bases between them. The CDR3 length is 14 residues. As DNA, the CDR3 is TGTGCCATCAGTGAAAGGTCCAGCACAGATACGCAGTATTTT. Its protein is CAISERSSTDTQYF.

This clonotype was picked up a small number of times. The V call is TRBV6-1, the J call TRBJ2-1; 8 bases line up with TRBD1. J gave up 8 bases and V 6 bases, and 6 bases lay outside the gene matches. Germline CDR1 reads MNHNS; CDR2 reads SASEGT. This CDR3 is 13 amino acids long. The CDR3 DNA follows: TGTGCCAGCAGGGGACAGGCGGTGGATGAGCAGTTCTTC. Translating gives CASRGQAVDEQFF.

The chain is built from TRBV7-9 and TRBJ1-4; tentative D call: TRBD1 (5 bases). V lost 6 bases to trimming and J lost 0 bases, with 8 bases between them. The CDR3 is 14 residues long. Germline CDR1 and CDR2: SEHNR and FQNEAQ (reference sequence). CDR3 sequence (DNA): TGTGCCAGCAGTCGGACACCAACTAATGAAAAACTGTTTTTT. This sequence encodes CASSRTPTNEKLFF.

This chain links TRBV20-1 with TRBJ1-5, with D possibly matching TRBD1 (5 bases). Trimming cost V 2 bases and J 2 bases, with 13 bases left between them. The CDR3 totals 15 residues. Germline CDR1 and CDR2: DFQATT and SNEGSKA (reference sequence). CDR3 DNA sequence: TGCAGTGCTAGATCGCAGACGGGGGGCAATCAGCCCCAGCATTTT. Its translation is CSARSQTGGNQPQHF.

V is TRBV7-2 and J is TRBJ2-7; 10 bases align to TRBD2. This CDR3 spans 15 amino acids. V shed 5 bases, J shed 6 bases, and the junction held 10 bases outside the gene matches. Germline CDR1 and CDR2: SGHTA and FQGNSA. In DNA form, the CDR3 reads TGTGCCAGCAGCCCCCTCCCTAGCGGGAGTAGCGAGCAGTACTTC. Amino acids: CASSPLPSGSSEQYF. Full variable domain (remainder filled in from reference TRBV7-2 and TRBJ2-7): GAGVSQSPSNKVTEKGKDVELRCDPISGHTALYWYRQSLGQGLEFLIYFQGNSAPDKSGLPSDRFSAERTGGSVSTLTIQRTQQEDSAVYLCASSPLPSGSSEQYFGPGTRLTVT.